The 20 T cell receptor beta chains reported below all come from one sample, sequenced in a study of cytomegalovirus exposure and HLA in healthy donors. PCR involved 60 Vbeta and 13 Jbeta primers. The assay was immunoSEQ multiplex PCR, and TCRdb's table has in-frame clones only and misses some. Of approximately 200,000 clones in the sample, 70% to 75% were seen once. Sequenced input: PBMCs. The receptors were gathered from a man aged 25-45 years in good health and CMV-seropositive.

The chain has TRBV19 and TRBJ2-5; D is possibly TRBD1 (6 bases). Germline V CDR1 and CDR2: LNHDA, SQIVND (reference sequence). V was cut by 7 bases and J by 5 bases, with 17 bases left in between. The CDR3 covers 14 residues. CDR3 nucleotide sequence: TGTGCCAGTACCGGACAGTCCTGGCGGGAGACCCAGTACTTC. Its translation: CASTGQSWRETQYF.

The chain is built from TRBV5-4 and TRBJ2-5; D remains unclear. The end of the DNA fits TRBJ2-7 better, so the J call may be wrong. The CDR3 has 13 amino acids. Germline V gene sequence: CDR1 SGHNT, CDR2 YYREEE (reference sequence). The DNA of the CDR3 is TGTGCCAGCTCTTCCGGCGGCAGCTACGAGCAGTACTTC. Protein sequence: CASSSGGSYEQYF.

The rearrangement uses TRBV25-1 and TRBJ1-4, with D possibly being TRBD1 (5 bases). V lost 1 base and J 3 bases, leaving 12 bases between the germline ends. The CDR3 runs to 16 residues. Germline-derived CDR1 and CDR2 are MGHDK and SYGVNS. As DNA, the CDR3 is TGTGCCAGCAGTGAATGGCAGGGTGGATCTAATGAAAAACTGTTTTTT. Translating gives CASSEWQGGSNEKLFF.

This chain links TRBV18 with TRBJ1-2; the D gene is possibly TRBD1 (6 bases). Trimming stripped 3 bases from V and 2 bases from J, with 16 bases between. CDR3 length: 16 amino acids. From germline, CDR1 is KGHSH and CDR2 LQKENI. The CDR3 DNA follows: TGTGCCAGCTCACCGAACCGAGGGGGGGCGAACTATGGCTACACCTTC. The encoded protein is CASSPNRGGANYGYTF. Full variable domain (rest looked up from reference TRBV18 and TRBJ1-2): NAGVMQNPRHLVRRRGQEARLRCSPMKGHSHVYWYRQLPEEGLKFMVYLQKENIIDESGMPKERFSAEFPKEGPSILRIQQVVRGDSAAYFCASSPNRGGANYGYTFGSGTRLTVV.

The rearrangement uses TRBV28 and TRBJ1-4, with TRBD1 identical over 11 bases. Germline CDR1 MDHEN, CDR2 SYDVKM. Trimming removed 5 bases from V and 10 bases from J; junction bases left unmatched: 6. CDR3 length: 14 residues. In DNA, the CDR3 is TGTGCCAGCAGTCCCGGACAGGGGGCGTTAAAACTGTTTTTT. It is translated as CASSPGQGALKLFF.

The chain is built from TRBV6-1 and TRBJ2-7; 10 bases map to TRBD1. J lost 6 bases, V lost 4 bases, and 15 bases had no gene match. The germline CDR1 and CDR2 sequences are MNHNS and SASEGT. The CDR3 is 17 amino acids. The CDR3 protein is CASSGQGAPKGMGEQYF. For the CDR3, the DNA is TGTGCCAGCAGTGGACAGGGGGCGCCAAAAGGGATGGGCGAGCAGTACTTC.

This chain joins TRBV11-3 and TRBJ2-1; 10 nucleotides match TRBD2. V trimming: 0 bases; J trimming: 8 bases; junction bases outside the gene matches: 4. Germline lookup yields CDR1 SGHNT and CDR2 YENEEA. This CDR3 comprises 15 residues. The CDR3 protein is CASSLETSGRDEQFF. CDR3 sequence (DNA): TGTGCCAGCAGCTTAGAGACTAGCGGGCGCGATGAGCAGTTCTTC.

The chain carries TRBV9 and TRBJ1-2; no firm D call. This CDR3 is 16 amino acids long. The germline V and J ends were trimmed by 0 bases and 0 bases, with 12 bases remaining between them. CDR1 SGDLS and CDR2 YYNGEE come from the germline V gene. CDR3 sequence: CASSVAPTVANYGYTF. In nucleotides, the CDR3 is TGTGCCAGCAGCGTAGCCCCCACGGTTGCTAACTATGGCTACACCTTC. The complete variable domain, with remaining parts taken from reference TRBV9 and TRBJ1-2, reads DSGVTQTPKHLITATGQRVTLRCSPRSGDLSVYWYQQSLDQGLQFLIQYYNGEERAKGNILERFSAQQFPDLHSELNLSSLELGDSALYFCASSVAPTVANYGYTFGSGTRLTVV.

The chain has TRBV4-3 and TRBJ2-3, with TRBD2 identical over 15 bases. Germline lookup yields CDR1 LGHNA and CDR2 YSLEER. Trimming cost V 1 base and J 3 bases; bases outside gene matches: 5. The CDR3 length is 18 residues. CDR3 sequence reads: CASSQAPGLAGGTDTQYF. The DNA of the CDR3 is TGCGCCAGCAGCCAAGCTCCGGGACTAGCGGGAGGAACAGATACGCAGTATTTT.

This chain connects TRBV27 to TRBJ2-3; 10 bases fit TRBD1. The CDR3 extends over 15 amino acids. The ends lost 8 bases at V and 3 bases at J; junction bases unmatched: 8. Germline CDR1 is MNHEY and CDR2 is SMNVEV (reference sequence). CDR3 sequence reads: CASWGDRGWTDTQYF. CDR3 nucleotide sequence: TGTGCCAGCTGGGGGGACAGGGGATGGACAGATACGCAGTATTTT.

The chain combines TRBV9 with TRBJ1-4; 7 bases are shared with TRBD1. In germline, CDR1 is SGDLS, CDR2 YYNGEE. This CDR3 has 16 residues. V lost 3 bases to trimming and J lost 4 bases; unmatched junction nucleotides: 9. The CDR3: CASSASPGTVNEKLFF. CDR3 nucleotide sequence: TGTGCCAGCAGCGCCTCCCCCGGGACAGTTAATGAAAAACTGTTTTTT.

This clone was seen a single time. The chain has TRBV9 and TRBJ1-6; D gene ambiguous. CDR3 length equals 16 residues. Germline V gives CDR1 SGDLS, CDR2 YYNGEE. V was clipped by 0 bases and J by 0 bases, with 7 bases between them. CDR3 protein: CASSVGGSSYNSPLHF. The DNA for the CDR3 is TGTGCCAGCAGCGTAGGCGGGAGCTCCTATAATTCACCCCTCCACTTT. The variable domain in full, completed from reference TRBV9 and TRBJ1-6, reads DSGVTQTPKHLITATGQRVTLRCSPRSGDLSVYWYQQSLDQGLQFLIQYYNGEERAKGNILERFSAQQFPDLHSELNLSSLELGDSALYFCASSVGGSSYNSPLHFGNGTRLTVT.

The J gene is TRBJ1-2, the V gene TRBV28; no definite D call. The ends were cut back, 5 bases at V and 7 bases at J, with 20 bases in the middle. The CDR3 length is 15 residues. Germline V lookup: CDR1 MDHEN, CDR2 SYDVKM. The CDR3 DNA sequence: TGTGCCAGCAGTCCCCCGAATGGAGGGTTACTTGGCTACACCTTC. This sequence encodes CASSPPNGGLLGYTF.

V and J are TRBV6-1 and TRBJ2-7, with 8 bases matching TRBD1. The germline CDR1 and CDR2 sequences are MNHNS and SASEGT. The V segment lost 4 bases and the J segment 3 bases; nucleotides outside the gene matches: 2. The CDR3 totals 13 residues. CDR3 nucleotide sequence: TGTGCCAGCAGTGGACAGGGGTTCTACGAGCAGTACTTC. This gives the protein CASSGQGFYEQYF.

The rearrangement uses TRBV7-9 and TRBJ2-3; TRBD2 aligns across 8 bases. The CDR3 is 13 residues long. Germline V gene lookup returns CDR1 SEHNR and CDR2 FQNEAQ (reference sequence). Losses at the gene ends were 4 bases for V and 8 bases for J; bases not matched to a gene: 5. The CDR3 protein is CASSSREGRTQYF. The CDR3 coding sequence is TGTGCCAGCAGCTCCCGGGAGGGCCGTACGCAGTATTTT.

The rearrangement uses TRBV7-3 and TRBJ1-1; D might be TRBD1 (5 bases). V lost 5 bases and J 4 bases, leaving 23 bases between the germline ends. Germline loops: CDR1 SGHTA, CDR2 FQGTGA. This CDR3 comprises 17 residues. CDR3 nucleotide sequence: TGTGCCAGCAGCCCAACCGGGACTCCCCCTCTAGGCACTGAAGCTTTCTTT. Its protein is CASSPTGTPPLGTEAFF.

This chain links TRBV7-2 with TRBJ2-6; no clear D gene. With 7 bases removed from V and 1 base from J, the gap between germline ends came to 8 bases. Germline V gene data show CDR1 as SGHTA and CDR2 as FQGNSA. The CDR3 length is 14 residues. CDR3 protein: CASNSKSGANVLTF. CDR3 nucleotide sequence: TGTGCCAGCAACTCAAAGTCTGGGGCCAACGTCCTGACTTTC. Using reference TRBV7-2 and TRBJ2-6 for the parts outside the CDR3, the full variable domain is GAGVSQSPSNKVTEKGKDVELRCDPISGHTALYWYRQSLGQGLEFLIYFQGNSAPDKSGLPSDRFSAERTGGSVSTLTIQRTQQEDSAVYLCASNSKSGANVLTFGAGSRLTVL.

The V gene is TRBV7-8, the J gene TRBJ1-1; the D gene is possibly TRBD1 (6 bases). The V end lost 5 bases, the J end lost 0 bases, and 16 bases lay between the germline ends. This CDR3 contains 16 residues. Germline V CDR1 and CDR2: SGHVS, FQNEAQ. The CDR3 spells CASSTRLGGLNTEAFF. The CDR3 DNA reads TGTGCCAGCAGCACCCGCCTTGGGGGCTTGAACACTGAAGCTTTCTTT.

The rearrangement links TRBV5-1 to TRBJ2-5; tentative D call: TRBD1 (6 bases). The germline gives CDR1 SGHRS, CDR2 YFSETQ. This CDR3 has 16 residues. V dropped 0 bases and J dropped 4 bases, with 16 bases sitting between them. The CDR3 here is CASSLEARGKRETQYF. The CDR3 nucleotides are TGCGCCAGCAGCTTGGAGGCGAGGGGGAAAAGAGAGACCCAGTACTTC.

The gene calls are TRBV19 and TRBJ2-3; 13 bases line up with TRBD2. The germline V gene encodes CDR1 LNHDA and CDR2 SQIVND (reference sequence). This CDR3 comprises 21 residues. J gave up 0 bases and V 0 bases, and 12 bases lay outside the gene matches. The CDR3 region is CASSIELGLAGTEESTDTQYF. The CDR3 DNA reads TGTGCCAGTAGTATAGAGCTGGGACTAGCGGGAACAGAGGAGAGCACAGATACGCAGTATTTT.